This paragraph reports one TCR beta chain. The antigen is unknown. The table came from immunoSEQ multiplex PCR; TCRdb's copy has only in-frame clones and leaves some out. This table has around 300,000 clones, under 90% appearing once. Trimming took 3 bases from V and 7 from J, leaving 15 bases between them. The germline CDR1 and CDR2 sequences are KGHDR and SFDVKD. This CDR3 region has 15 residues. The data originate from a study of Ad26.COV2.S vaccination and SARS-CoV-2 variants. Looking at the study overall: The trial was COV1001 and the donor's arm was Ad26.COV2.S. Each vaccinee took Ad26.COV2.S intramuscularly, once or twice 56 days apart. Overall study findings and caveats: Total T cell responses were possibly underestimated by TCR breadth and depth analyses.

Treatment meaning: around 19 received Ad26.COV2.S at low or high dose, single or two shots; about five received placebo; per-sample allocation not given. Sampling was performed 63 days after the first vaccine or placebo injection. The vaccine antigen was prefusion-stabilized Wuhan SARS-CoV-2 spike. The receptor comes from a person between 18 and 60 years old who received the Ad26.COV2.S COVID-19 vaccine or a placebo. This rearrangement joins TRBV24-1 to TRBJ2-1; maybe TRBD2 (6 bases). Sequencing was performed on peripheral blood, taken in a trial of Ad26.COV2.S vaccine versus placebo. CDR3 DNA sequence: TGTGCCACCAGTGATCCTGGCGCCGCGGGAAATGAGCAGTTCTTC. It codes for CATSDPGAAGNEQFF.